The present T cell receptor (beta chain) was sequenced within a study of blood T cell repertoires in COVID-19. Germline CDR1 is SQVTM and CDR2 is ANQGSEA. V lost 8 bases and J 0 bases, leaving 14 bases between the germline ends. The CDR3 covers 14 residues. Authors' data handling: Counts of nucleated cells, estimated from reference gene primer amplification, were obtained. Sequencing used immunoSEQ multiplex PCR; TCRdb keeps in-frame clones, though not all of them. The DNA gave D and trimming, while V, J and clone size come from that table. The data show fewer than 200,000 clones, about 75% seen once.

Input material: peripheral blood. The sequence was obtained from a woman between 65 and 79 years old with acute or convalescent COVID-19. V gene TRBV29-1 combines with J gene TRBJ2-1; D not certain. The CDR3 reads CSIRVASSYNEQFF. The CDR3 coding sequence is TGCAGCATCCGAGTAGCCTCCTCCTACAATGAGCAGTTCTTC.